A single sample is the source of the 22 T cell receptor beta chains below, sequenced in a study of T cells after yellow fever vaccination. TCRdb processed the 5' RACE reads anew with MiXCR; each CDR3 protein has one entry. The table records about 350,000 distinct CDR3 sequences, roughly 8.3% of them present only once. Material: PBMCs, obtained more than 35 days after the first yellow fever vaccination. The origin of the receptors is a man aged 18 to 35 who received the YFV17D yellow fever vaccine.

Notes on this clonotype: A read error may produce the germline difference seen at one junction end. The chain links TRBV2 to TRBJ1-1, with 9 bases identical to TRBD1. The CDR3 has 14 residues. CDR1 is SNHLY and CDR2 is FYNNEI in the germline V gene. As DNA, the CDR3 is TGTGCCAGCAGGGAAGACAGGGGGAGCACTGAAGCTTTCTTT. Protein: CASREDRGSTEAFF.

This clonotype showed up many times. The chain has TRBV4-3 and TRBJ2-1; possibly TRBD1 for D (5 bases). Per the germline V gene, CDR1 is LGHNA and CDR2 is YSLEER. The CDR3 extends over 15 amino acids. Trimming pared 1 base from V and 2 bases from J, leaving 9 bases between. Here the CDR3 reads CASSQGQGTYNEQFF. CDR3 DNA: TGCGCCAGCAGCCAAGGGCAGGGTACCTACAATGAGCAGTTCTTC.

This clonotype was seen repeatedly, ten times or more. The chain joins TRBV7-2 to TRBJ1-6; no definite D call. Trimming left V 1 base short and J 9 bases short, with 4 bases between. The CDR3 covers 12 residues. CDR1 is SGHTA, CDR2 FQGNSA, per germline. CDR3 region: CASSLERSPLHF. CDR3 bases: TGTGCCAGCAGCTTAGAGCGTTCACCCCTCCACTTT.

This clonotype was detected once. The chain combines TRBV30 with TRBJ1-1; D gene ambiguous. V was clipped by 7 bases and J by 5 bases, with 11 bases between them. From germline, CDR1 is GTSNPN and CDR2 SVGIG (reference sequence). The CDR3 is 11 residues long. CDR3 residues: CASRMGTEAFF. The CDR3 region has the DNA TGTGCCTCCCGTATGGGGACTGAAGCTTTCTTT.

In this sample, this clonotype is large (0.1 to 1%). J is TRBJ2-6 and V is TRBV6-4, with 8 bases lining up with TRBD1. Germline V lookup: CDR1 MRHNA, CDR2 SNTAGT. The CDR3 extends over 16 amino acids. V shed 0 bases, J shed 2 bases, and the junction held 0 bases outside the gene matches. The CDR3 DNA reads TGTGCCAGCAGTGACTCGACAGGGGCTGGGGCCAACGTCCTGACTTTC. This translates into CASSDSTGAGANVLTF.

This clonotype turned up a few times. The chain recombines TRBV7-2 with TRBJ1-1, with D uncertain. The CDR3 is 14 residues long. The germline gives CDR1 SGHTA, CDR2 FQGNSA. V lost 3 bases to trimming and J lost 2 bases, with 10 bases between them. The CDR3 region has the DNA TGTGCCAGCAGCTTCGGCAGTACTAACACTGAAGCTTTCTTT. Translating it yields CASSFGSTNTEAFF.

The table lists this clonotype with a few counts. The gene calls are TRBV4-2 and TRBJ2-7; 11 nucleotides align to TRBD1. Germline V gene sequence: CDR1 LGHNA, CDR2 YNFKEQ. The CDR3 spans 15 residues. The trim removed 2 bases at V and 2 bases at J, leaving 2 bases unmatched. The CDR3 nucleotides are TGTGCCAGCAGCCAAAGGACAGGGGGCACCTACGAGCAGTACTTC. This encodes CASSQRTGGTYEQYF.

This clonotype has more than one count but fewer than ten. This chain joins TRBV18 and TRBJ1-6; 9 bases are a match to TRBD1. Losses at the gene ends were 6 bases for V and 7 bases for J; bases not matched to a gene: 7. Per germline, CDR1 KGHSH and CDR2 LQKENI. This CDR3 is 15 amino acids long. CDR3 protein: CASSQTGTGNSPLHF. CDR3 DNA sequence: TGTGCCAGCTCGCAGACCGGGACAGGGAATTCACCCCTCCACTTT.

This clonotype has more than one count but fewer than ten. The rearrangement joins TRBV6-1 to TRBJ2-3, with a weak D call TRBD2 (6 bases). The V and J ends lost 6 bases and 6 bases respectively, with 16 bases between them. From germline, CDR1 is MNHNS and CDR2 SASEGT. The CDR3 is made up of 14 amino acids. The CDR3: CASSHGGVRDTQYF. The CDR3, as DNA: TGTGCCAGCAGCCATGGAGGGGTTCGCGATACGCAGTATTTT.

This sequence joins TRBV12-3 or TRBV12-4 and TRBJ2-7, with a tentative D call TRBD1 (6 bases). The CDR3 loop spans 13 amino acids. Trimming took 5 bases from V and 3 from J, leaving 11 bases between them. The CDR3 region is CASSISTGYEQYF. Here the CDR3 DNA reads TGTGCCAGCAGTATATCGACAGGCTACGAGCAGTACTTC.

Of note for this clonotype: A much larger clone sits a single nucleotide away, making a read error possible. CDR3 loop: CCARDQGALFQETQYF. CDR3 in DNA: TGCTGTGCTAGAGACCAGGGGGCCCTTTTTCAAGAGACCCAGTACTTC. The rearrangement joins TRBV20-1 to TRBJ2-5, with 8 bases lining up with TRBD1. This CDR3 has 16 amino acids. In germline, CDR1 is DFQATT, CDR2 SNEGSKA (reference sequence).

This clonotype was detected many times. The chain uses TRBV19 and TRBJ1-1; D unresolved. There are 14 residues in the CDR3. Germline-derived CDR1 and CDR2 are LNHDA and SQIVND (reference sequence). V was pared by 5 bases and J by 1 base, with 11 bases between. The CDR3 sequence is CASSQPVSNTEAFF. CDR3 DNA sequence: TGTGCCAGTAGTCAACCAGTCTCGAACACTGAAGCTTTCTTT.

This clonotype has only a few counts. The genes are TRBV11-2 and TRBJ2-2; 12 nucleotides line up with TRBD1. Germline CDR1 SGHAT, CDR2 FQNNGV. Trimming cost V 5 bases and J 8 bases; bases outside gene matches: 15. CDR3 length equals 18 residues. The CDR3 DNA follows: TGTGCCAGCAGCGGAGAAACATGGGGACAGGGGGCAGAGGGGGAGCTGTTTTTT. The encoded protein is CASSGETWGQGAEGELFF.

Only a few counts were recorded for this clonotype. The J gene is TRBJ2-3, the V gene TRBV7-2, with D perhaps matching TRBD2 (5 bases). Trimming removed 1 base from V and 4 bases from J, with 12 bases in between. Germline V gene sequence: CDR1 SGHTA, CDR2 FQGNSA. The CDR3 has 15 residues. The CDR3 DNA reads TGTGCCAGCAGCTTAGGCGACTATGTATCAGATACGCAGTATTTT. Translating it yields CASSLGDYVSDTQYF.

The chain couples TRBV19 to TRBJ1-2, with 8 bases matching TRBD1. Germline V CDR1 and CDR2: LNHDA, SQIVND (reference sequence). V was pared by 3 bases and J by 3 bases, with 3 bases of the junction left unmatched. CDR3 size: 14 residues. CDR3 in DNA: TGTGCCAGTAGTATGGGGACAGGCTACTATGGCTACACCTTC. This gives the protein CASSMGTGYYGYTF.

This clonotype occurred a few times. The CDR3 loop is CASSHGTTEQFF. The DNA of the CDR3 is TGTGCCAGCAGCCACGGGACCACTGAGCAGTTCTTC. The chain carries TRBV5-8 and TRBJ2-1; D could derive from TRBD1 or TRBD2 (5 bases each). The V end was cut by 4 bases, the J end by 9 bases, with 11 bases between. The CDR3 has 12 amino acids. CDR1 and CDR2 from the germline V gene are SGHTS and YDEGEE.

Of note for this clonotype: The junction differs from germline at one of its ends, possibly a read error. The rearrangement links TRBV20-1 to TRBJ1-4; 9 bases line up with TRBD1. Per germline, CDR1 DFQATT and CDR2 SNEGSKA (reference sequence). This CDR3 is built from 16 residues. DNA of the CDR3: TGCTGTGCTAGAGGCCGGGGGGACAGGGAATATGAAAAACTGTTTTTT. It yields the protein CCARGRGDREYEKLFF.

This clonotype was counted at least ten times. The chain joins TRBV7-8 to TRBJ2-5; D is unresolved. The CDR3 loop spans 10 amino acids. V was pared by 6 bases and J by 4 bases, with 3 bases between. Germline values: CDR1 SGHVS, CDR2 FQNEAQ. The CDR3 loop reads CASRGETQYF. CDR3 nucleotides: TGTGCCAGCAGAGGAGAGACCCAGTACTTC.

This clonotype was found a few times. J is TRBJ2-1 and V is TRBV20-1, with 16 nucleotides matching TRBD2. Germline values: CDR1 DFQATT, CDR2 SNEGSKA (reference sequence). The CDR3 is 17 residues long. Germline trimming cut 3 bases from V and 4 bases from J; bases unmatched to any gene: 6. CDR3 loop: CSARTGLAGGGYNEQFF. In nucleotides, the CDR3 is TGCAGTGCTAGGACGGGACTAGCGGGGGGGGGTTACAATGAGCAGTTCTTC.

This clonotype was seen only a few times. The rearrangement uses TRBV28 and TRBJ2-2; TRBD1 matches at 7 bases. The CDR3 runs 14 residues. The germline V gene encodes CDR1 MDHEN and CDR2 SYDVKM. V shed 8 bases and J 5 bases; nucleotides not matched to a gene: 8. The CDR3 reads CASGLTGQTGELFF. The CDR3 nucleotides are TGTGCCAGCGGCCTTACGGGACAGACCGGGGAGCTGTTTTTT.

The V and J genes are TRBV12-3 or TRBV12-4 and TRBJ2-1; D ambiguous. This CDR3 has 12 amino acids. Trimming removed 1 base from V and 8 bases from J, with 6 bases in between. The CDR3 DNA follows: TGTGCCAGCAGTTTAGGGTCCCATGAGCAGTTCTTC. Its translation is CASSLGSHEQFF.

This clonotype has only a few counts. The chain couples TRBV7-2 to TRBJ2-1; no clear D. This CDR3 region has 14 residues. Trimming left V 4 bases short and J 9 bases short, with 16 bases between. CDR1 SGHTA and CDR2 FQGNSA come from the germline V gene. CDR3 sequence: CASSYLVAMSEQFF. The CDR3 DNA reads as TGTGCCAGCAGCTATCTCGTGGCTATGAGTGAGCAGTTCTTC.